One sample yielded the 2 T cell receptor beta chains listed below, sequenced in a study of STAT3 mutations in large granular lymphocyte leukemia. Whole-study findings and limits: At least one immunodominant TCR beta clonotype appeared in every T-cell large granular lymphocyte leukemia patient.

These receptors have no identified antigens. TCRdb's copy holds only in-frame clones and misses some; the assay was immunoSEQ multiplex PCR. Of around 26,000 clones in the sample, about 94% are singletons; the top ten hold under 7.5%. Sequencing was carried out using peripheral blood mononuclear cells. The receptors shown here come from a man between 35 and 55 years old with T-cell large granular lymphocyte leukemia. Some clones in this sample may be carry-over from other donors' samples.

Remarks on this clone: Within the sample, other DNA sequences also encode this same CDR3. The CDR3, as DNA: TGTGCCAGCAGGGAGTTGTCGGATACGCAGTATTTT. It specifies CASRELSDTQYF. The V call is TRBV7-9, the J call TRBJ2-3; D gene uncertain. V lost 6 bases and J 6 bases, leaving 10 bases between the germline ends. This CDR3 has 12 amino acids. Germline CDR1 and CDR2: SEHNR and FQNEAQ (reference sequence).

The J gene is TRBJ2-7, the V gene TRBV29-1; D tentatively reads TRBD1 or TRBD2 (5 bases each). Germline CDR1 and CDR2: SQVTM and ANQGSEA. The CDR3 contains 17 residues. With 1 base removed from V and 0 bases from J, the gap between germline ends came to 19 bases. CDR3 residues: CSVEGVLGKGSSYEQYF. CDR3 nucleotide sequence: TGCAGCGTTGAAGGGGTCCTTGGGAAGGGGAGCTCCTACGAGCAGTACTTC.